The clone carrying this T cell receptor (beta chain) appeared many times. Its antigen is undetermined. TCRdb re-derived calls from the RACE reads in MiXCR, one entry per CDR3 protein. The sample records some 400,000 distinct CDR3 sequences, approximately 5% being singletons. Time point given: patch test 1, 2 weeks after DPC sensitization. Sample treatment: therapeutic diphenylcyclopropenone sensitization with weekly scalp DPC. Patches went on only after blood had been drawn each time. CDR3 size: 16 residues. Germline V lookup: CDR1 SGHAT, CDR2 FQNNGV. Trimming pared 0 bases from V and 5 bases from J, leaving 11 bases between. The data are from a study of human T cells and chemical hapten exposure. Study overall: DPC at 2% was the sensitizing agent, placed on roughly 2 cm by roughly 2 cm of upper inner arm skin.

Points from the study as a whole: Clustering by CDR3 similarity yielded significantly more large clusters from expanded TCRs than controls.

The input for sequencing was whole blood, taken in connection with sensitization to the hapten diphenylcyclopropenone (DPC). The source of this sequence is a woman aged 45 to 65 with alopecia areata. Some clones in this sample may be carry-over from other donors' samples. This chain links TRBV11-2 with TRBJ1-6, with D uncertain. The CDR3 region is CASSLEPGNHNSPLHF. For the CDR3, the DNA is TGTGCCAGCAGCTTAGAACCGGGAAACCATAATTCACCCCTCCACTTT.